This passage covers 18 T cell receptor beta chains from one sample sequenced in a study of cytomegalovirus exposure and HLA in healthy donors. PCR primers comprised 60 Vbeta and 13 Jbeta primers. Method: immunoSEQ multiplex PCR; TCRdb's copy keeps in-frame clones and lacks some. The sample comprises around 180,000 clones, approximately 80% of which are singletons, and 1.2% rests with the top ten. Material: PBMCs. The receptors stem from a boy aged 2-9 years in good health and CMV-seronegative.

CDR3 protein: CASSPGTGGLGYTF. CDR3 in DNA: TGTGCCAGCAGCCCCGGGACAGGGGGCTTGGGCTACACCTTC. The chain couples TRBV7-9 to TRBJ1-2; TRBD1 aligns across 12 bases. The CDR3 runs to 14 residues. J lost 8 bases, V lost 5 bases, and 6 bases had no gene match. Germline V gives CDR1 SEHNR, CDR2 FQNEAQ (reference sequence). Full variable domain (rest looked up from reference TRBV7-9 and TRBJ1-2): DTGVSQNPRHKITKRGQNVTFRCDPISEHNRLYWYRQTLGQGPEFLTYFQNEAQLEKSRLLSDRFSAERPKGSFSTLEIQRTEQGDSAMYLCASSPGTGGLGYTFGSGTRLTVV.

This chain joins TRBV30 and TRBJ2-1, with a weak D call TRBD2 (5 bases). CDR1 GTSNPN and CDR2 SVGIG come from the germline V gene (reference sequence). This CDR3 comprises 14 residues. Trimming stripped 5 bases from V and 0 bases from J, with 11 bases between. DNA of the CDR3: TGTGCCTGGGGACTCCCAACCTCCTACAATGAGCAGTTCTTC. The encoded protein is CAWGLPTSYNEQFF.

This clone has only a few counts. V usage is TRBV11-1 and J usage is TRBJ2-7; 8 bases align to TRBD1. This CDR3 spans 14 amino acids. Germline V gene lookup returns CDR1 SGHAT and CDR2 FQDESV (reference sequence). Trimming removed 5 bases from V and 1 base from J; junction bases left unmatched: 4. Written as DNA, the CDR3 is TGTGCCAGCAGCACAGACAGGGGATCCTACGAGCAGTACTTC. Its protein is CASSTDRGSYEQYF.

This clone has just one count. CDR3 amino acids: CASADREQYV. The CDR3 DNA reads TGTGCCAGCGCTGACAGGGAGCAGTACGTC. The chain employs TRBV2 and TRBJ2-7, with a weak D call TRBD1 (6 bases). Germline V gene sequence: CDR1 SNHLY, CDR2 FYNNEI. Trimming took off 8 bases at V and 7 bases at J, with 9 bases between the two ends. The CDR3 is 10 amino acids.

This clone came up a few times. The rearrangement uses TRBV5-4 and TRBJ1-1; D gene ambiguous. The CDR3 is 15 amino acids. The germline V gene has CDR1 SGHNT and CDR2 YYREEE (reference sequence). V was clipped by 5 bases and J by 2 bases, with 16 bases between them. CDR3 nucleotides: TGTGCCAGCAGAAAGGAGACGGTTCCAAACACTGAAGCTTTCTTT. Its protein product is CASRKETVPNTEAFF.

The chain is built from TRBV7-9 and TRBJ2-2; 8 bases match TRBD2. Germline loops: CDR1 SEHNR, CDR2 FQNEAQ (reference sequence). The J segment lost 4 bases and the V segment lost 5 bases, leaving 9 bases of the junction unmatched. CDR3 length: 16 residues. This CDR3 reads CASSTLTGGRTGELFF. The CDR3 region has the DNA TGTGCCAGCAGCACCCTCACGGGGGGGCGCACCGGGGAGCTGTTTTTT. The entire variable domain, with the rest obtained from reference TRBV7-9 and TRBJ2-2, is as follows: DTGVSQNPRHKITKRGQNVTFRCDPISEHNRLYWYRQTLGQGPEFLTYFQNEAQLEKSRLLSDRFSAERPKGSFSTLEIQRTEQGDSAMYLCASSTLTGGRTGELFFGEGSRLTVL.

This clone is a singleton in its sample. The J gene is TRBJ1-1, the V gene TRBV15; D remains unclear. The V end was cut by 0 bases, the J end by 1 base, with 9 bases between. The CDR3 length is 15 residues. Germline V gives CDR1 LNHNV, CDR2 YYDKDF (reference sequence). The DNA for the CDR3 is TGTGCCACCAGCAGAGAGAGGGCGAGGAACACTGAAGCTTTCTTT. Its translation is CATSRERARNTEAFF.

The chain recombines TRBV11-2 with TRBJ2-4; the match to TRBD1 covers 12 bases. This CDR3 contains 17 residues. V lost 1 base, J lost 8 bases, and 9 bases stayed unmatched. Per germline, CDR1 SGHAT and CDR2 FQNNGV. The CDR3 region has the DNA TGTGCCAGCAGCTTAGGGGGCGGGACAGGGGGCGGATACATTCAGTACTTC. Protein product: CASSLGGGTGGGYIQYF.

V is TRBV15 and J is TRBJ1-5; unclear D gene. The CDR3 is 13 residues long. Trimming removed 0 bases from V and 7 bases from J, with 7 bases in between. Germline V gene sequence: CDR1 LNHNV, CDR2 YYDKDF (reference sequence). DNA for the CDR3: TGTGCCACCAGCAGAGATCGGAGACAGCCCCAGCATTTT. It translates to CATSRDRRQPQHF.

This clone came up a few times. The chain has TRBV7-6 and TRBJ2-3; TRBD1 matches 7 bases. Trimming cost V 0 bases and J 3 bases; bases outside gene matches: 6. The CDR3 is 16 amino acids. Germline lookup yields CDR1 SGHVS and CDR2 FNYEAQ. CDR3 DNA: TGTGCCAGCAGCTTAGCCGAGGGGGCGAGGACAGATACGCAGTATTTT. This sequence encodes CASSLAEGARTDTQYF.

CDR3 bases: TGTGCCTGGAGTTTACCCCCGCCAGTACAAGAGACCCAGTACTTC. Amino acid sequence: CAWSLPPPVQETQYF. V and J are TRBV30 and TRBJ2-5; D gene unclear. V lost 2 bases and J lost 2, with 15 bases in between. Germline V gene lookup returns CDR1 GTSNPN and CDR2 SVGIG (reference sequence). This CDR3 comprises 15 residues.

The rearrangement uses TRBV19 and TRBJ1-1; D not resolved. Germline V CDR1 and CDR2: LNHDA, SQIVND (reference sequence). CDR3 length equals 13 residues. V shed 1 base and J shed 2 bases, with 5 bases lying between them. In DNA form, the CDR3 reads TGTGCCAGTAGTATAGTCCTCAACACTGAAGCTTTCTTT. This codes for CASSIVLNTEAFF.

The chain recombines TRBV7-2 with TRBJ2-1; D is unresolved. Germline V CDR1 and CDR2: SGHTA, FQGNSA. Trimming removed 5 bases from V and 0 bases from J, with 8 bases in between. CDR3 length: 14 residues. CDR3 sequence: CASSQPGSYNEQFF. CDR3 nucleotide sequence: TGTGCCAGCAGCCAACCCGGCTCCTACAATGAGCAGTTCTTC.

The rearrangement joins TRBV5-1 to TRBJ1-2; 7 nucleotides match TRBD1. The CDR3 is made up of 14 amino acids. Looked up from germline, CDR1 is SGHRS and CDR2 is YFSETQ. The J segment lost 4 bases and the V segment lost 4 bases, leaving 7 bases of the junction unmatched. CDR3 coding DNA: TGCGCCAGCAGCCCGCAGGGGGACGGCTATGGCTACACCTTC. It codes for CASSPQGDGYGYTF. Looking up the rest from reference TRBV5-1 and TRBJ1-2 gives the full variable domain: KAGVTQTPRYLIKTRGQQVTLSCSPISGHRSVSWYQQTPGQGLQFLFEYFSETQRNKGNFPGRFSGRQFSNSRSEMNVSTLELGDSALYLCASSPQGDGYGYTFGSGTRLTVV.

The chain links TRBV12-5 to TRBJ2-3; 8 bases fit TRBD2. V lost 0 bases to trimming and J lost 0 bases; unmatched junction nucleotides: 5. The CDR3 covers 17 residues. Germline CDR1 and CDR2: LGHNT and FRNRAP. CDR3 region: CASGLVAGVRSTDTQYF. CDR3 bases: TGTGCTAGTGGTTTGGTAGCGGGAGTCAGAAGCACAGATACGCAGTATTTT.

A few counts support this clone. The rearrangement uses TRBV6-5 and TRBJ2-7, with 8 bases identical to TRBD2. V was pared by 10 bases and J by 7 bases, with 15 bases of the junction left unmatched. This CDR3 comprises 14 residues. Germline-derived CDR1 and CDR2 are MNHEY and SVGAGI. The CDR3 coding sequence is TGTGCCACTCGGGGGGGCGGCGTTTCGAGGGAGCAGTACTTC. It specifies CATRGGGVSREQYF.

The J gene is TRBJ2-3, the V gene TRBV9; 7 bases map to TRBD2. Trimming at V came to 3 bases and at J to 0 bases, leaving 7 bases not matched to a gene. In germline, CDR1 is SGDLS, CDR2 YYNGEE. The CDR3 contains 16 residues. This CDR3 is CASSAESGVSTDTQYF. The CDR3 region has the DNA TGTGCCAGCAGCGCGGAAAGCGGGGTTAGCACAGATACGCAGTATTTT.

The rearrangement joins TRBV11-2 to TRBJ1-4; D may be TRBD1 (5 bases). V lost 2 bases and J 7 bases, leaving 14 bases between the germline ends. The length of the CDR3 is 15 residues. Germline V gene data show CDR1 as SGHAT and CDR2 as FQNNGV. In DNA form, the CDR3 reads TGTGCCAGCAGCTTAAAAGGGGCAGGTTCTGAAAAACTGTTTTTT. Translated, it gives CASSLKGAGSEKLFF.